This T cell receptor (beta chain) derives from a study of blood T cell repertoires in COVID-19 (dated by TCRdb to the early 2020s). For the study in its entirety: Samples from collaborators originated in the United States, Italy and Spain and spanned both the acute and convalescent phases of COVID-19. The material from the prospective study consisted of cDNA or gDNA derived from T cells, B-cell-depleted T cells, or PBMCs. The dataset comprised deeply sampled blood TCRbeta repertoires from subjects exposed to, actively infected with, or recovered from COVID-19. The repertoires were made available in a free public database intended to serve as a resource for research on the immune response to SARS-CoV-2. The samples were drawn from two sources: the first 160 participants of the ongoing ImmuneRACE study, and 1,000 to 1,500 subjects contributed by 6 global collaborators. A de-identified subject ID, COVID-19 status, age in years and sex were almost always included in the sample metadata. Where available, HLA class I and class II types were taken from metadata supplied by the sample provider and were not determined by assay-based typing.

A word on this clone: The clone's antigen remains unknown. The sample holds no much larger clone one base away, and base qualities are not on file.

TCRbeta CDR3 regions were amplified from genomic DNA using the immunoSEQ Assay, a bias-controlled multiplex PCR. Turning to the authors' computational methods: Within the assay, amplification of reference gene primers was used to estimate how many nucleated cells each sample contained. To quantify the absolute abundance of each unique TCRbeta CDR3 rearrangement, sequence reads were collapsed and filtered. For each sample, productive Simpson clonality was calculated as the square root of Simpson's diversity index across productive rearrangements. The table was pulled from immuneACCESS by TCRdb, which kept in-frame rearrangements only. Such tables lose some clones; where checked, under half of the loss comes from unresolved V genes, and the rest has no known cause. V, J and clone size were drawn from that table, and D and trimming were deduced from the DNA. The sample includes about 210,000 clones, with around 80% observed a single time. Of the sample, roughly 13% is held by the ten largest clones.

Study-level results and caveats: The amount of clinical and demographic metadata varied by source and participant and was provided uncurated.

Whole blood was collected in K2EDTA tubes by collaborating institutions according to the institutions' own protocols. For TCRbeta analysis, collaborators shipped samples in one of three forms: frozen whole blood, isolated PBMCs, or DNA extracted from either of those sample types. This receptor was taken from a human donor in a cohort sampled during active COVID-19. What was sequenced was peripheral blood.

The CDR3 in this case is CASSEGGNEQFF. DNA sequence: TGTGCCAGCAGTGAAGGAGGGAATGAGCAGTTCTTC. The rearrangement combines TRBV2 with TRBJ2-1; the best D guess is TRBD2, with 5 bases matching. From the germline V gene, CDR1 is SNHLY and CDR2 is FYNNEI. The germline ends are 5 bases apart after V is trimmed by 1 base and J by 7 bases. The CDR3 goes from the cysteine to the phenylalanine over 12 residues. This entry keeps only the CDR3 DNA: 36 bases, framed from base 1.